This T cell receptor (beta chain) stems from a study of T cells in Graves' hyperthyroidism and ophthalmopathy. The CDR3 is 17 amino acids. CDR1 is GTSNPN, CDR2 SVGIG, per germline (reference sequence). Trimming took 1 base from V and 0 from J; bases not matched to a gene: 6. Amplification of TCR beta CDR3 regions used RNA as the template. HTBI primers were the set used in a first-round RT-PCR of the TCR CDR3. Using its own MiXCR run on the multiplex PCR reads, TCRdb lists one record per CDR3 protein. The repertoire holds a few hundred thousand distinct CDR3 sequences, with more than 14% as singletons. Diagnosis of hyperthyroidism was new in patients aged 18 to 65, and its duration was under 2 months. Sampled blood dates from first hyperthyroidism diagnosis, and it precedes any ophthalmopathy symptoms.

The chain uses TRBV30 and TRBJ2-1; 10 bases match TRBD2. The receptor's source is a woman aged 40 to 49 with Graves' hyperthyroidism that later progressed to Graves' ophthalmopathy. The sample was blood. CDR3 DNA sequence: TGTGCCTGGAGTGGCCTAGCGGGAGTCTACTCCTACAATGAGCAGTTCTTC. It codes for CAWSGLAGVYSYNEQFF. Supplemented by reference TRBV30 and TRBJ2-1, the full variable domain reads SQTIHQWPATLVQPVGSPLSLECTVEGTSNPNLYWYRQAAGRGLQLLFYSVGIGQISSEVPQNLSASRPQDRQFILSSKKLLLSDSGFYLCAWSGLAGVYSYNEQFFGPGTRLTVL.